The 8 T cell receptor beta chains given below trace back to one sample, sequenced in a study of CD8 T cells in ankylosing spondylitis. Whole-study findings and limits: About eight highly homologous variants made up a TCR beta motif that seemed to typify ankylosing spondylitis blood.

TCRdb reprocessed the 5' RACE reads via MiXCR and lists one record per CDR3 protein. The sample holds 700,000 to 1,000,000 distinct CDR3 sequences; about 12% are singletons and the top ten take more than 0.5%. For these receptors, no antigen is known. The sequenced material came from blood, either unsorted or a sorted T cell fraction (not recorded which). The receptors were gathered from a male donor with ankylosing spondylitis.

The chain recombines TRBV12-3 or TRBV12-4 with TRBJ2-1, with 7 bases matching TRBD1. The junction had 7 bases not matched to a gene; V was cut back by 5 bases and J by 3 bases. This CDR3 contains 15 residues. In nucleotides, the CDR3 is TGTGCCAGCAGTCCCAACAGGGGTCTCTACAATGAGCAGTTCTTC. Protein: CASSPNRGLYNEQFF.

The rearrangement links TRBV6-1 to TRBJ2-7, with D possibly being TRBD2 (6 bases). The germline V and J ends were trimmed by 6 bases and 4 bases, with 19 bases remaining between them. The germline V gene has CDR1 MNHNS and CDR2 SASEGT. The CDR3 covers 15 residues. The CDR3 spells CASRAAGGIGYEQYF. The CDR3 DNA reads TGTGCCAGCAGGGCCGCTGGCGGGATCGGTTACGAGCAGTACTTC.

This clonotype has only one observation. This sequence joins TRBV7-2 and TRBJ2-5, with D perhaps matching TRBD2 (6 bases). Germline CDR1 reads SGHTA; CDR2 reads FQGNSA. The V and J ends lost 2 bases and 5 bases respectively, with 15 bases between them. CDR3 size: 15 residues. CDR3 loop: CASSLMGGPEETQYF. The CDR3 DNA reads as TGTGCCAGCAGCTTAATGGGGGGACCCGAGGAGACCCAGTACTTC.

This clonotype was recorded many times. CDR3 residues: CSVAGPSNGEKLFF. CDR3 bases: TGCAGCGTAGCGGGACCTTCGAACGGTGAAAAACTGTTTTTT. This sequence joins TRBV29-1 and TRBJ1-4, with TRBD1 as a possible D gene (5 bases). Germline CDR1 reads SQVTM; CDR2 reads ANQGSEA. The length of the CDR3 is 14 residues. V was shortened by 6 bases and J by 7 bases, with 18 bases between the two germline ends.

The chain couples TRBV5-1 to TRBJ2-3; either TRBD1 or TRBD2 may supply D (6 bases each). This CDR3 comprises 13 residues. CDR1 and CDR2 from the germline V gene are SGHRS and YFSETQ. V lost 4 bases and J lost 4, with 10 bases in between. CDR3 nucleotides: TGCGCCAGCAGCGCGGAGGGGGCAGATACGCAGTATTTT. Its protein is CASSAEGADTQYF.

There are many counts of this clonotype. The V call is TRBV20-1, the J call TRBJ2-7; 7 positions match TRBD2. The CDR3 consists of 14 residues. Germline lookup yields CDR1 DFQATT and CDR2 SNEGSKA (reference sequence). V trimming: 1 base; J trimming: 2 bases; junction bases outside the gene matches: 5. The CDR3 protein is CSARVLAFTYEQYF. CDR3 sequence (DNA): TGCAGTGCTAGAGTACTAGCGTTCACCTACGAGCAGTACTTC.

J is TRBJ1-1 and V is TRBV28; D gene ambiguous. Trimming pared 6 bases from V and 3 bases from J, leaving 11 bases between. CDR1 MDHEN and CDR2 SYDVKM come from the germline V gene. The length of the CDR3 is 13 residues. The CDR3 region is CASSSPQDTEAFF. The CDR3 DNA follows: TGTGCCAGCAGCTCTCCCCAGGACACTGAAGCTTTCTTT.

On this clonotype itself: A much larger clone differs by one base, so this may be a read error. This chain uses TRBV4-2 with TRBJ2-2; 9 positions agree with TRBD2. V gave up 1 base and J gave up 3 bases; unmatched junction bases: 6. This CDR3 is 17 amino acids long. The germline gives CDR1 LGHNA, CDR2 YNFKEQ. CDR3 in amino acids: CASSQVRGGVDTGELFF. The CDR3 DNA reads TGTGCCAGCAGCCAAGTCCGCGGGGGGGTCGACACCGGGGAGCTGTTTTTT.